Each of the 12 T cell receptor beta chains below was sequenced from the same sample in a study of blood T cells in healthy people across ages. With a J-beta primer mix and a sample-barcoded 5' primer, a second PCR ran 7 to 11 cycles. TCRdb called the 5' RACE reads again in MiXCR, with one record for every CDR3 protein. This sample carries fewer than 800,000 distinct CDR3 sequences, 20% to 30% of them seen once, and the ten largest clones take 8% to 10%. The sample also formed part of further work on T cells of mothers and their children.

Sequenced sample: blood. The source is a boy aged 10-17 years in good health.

CDR3 sequence: CASSPQKSDILPYEQYF. CDR3 coding DNA: TGTGCCAGCAGCCCACAAAAATCAGACATTCTTCCCTACGAGCAGTACTTC. This sequence joins TRBV7-6 and TRBJ2-7; D not certain. The CDR3 length is 17 residues. Trimming stripped 5 bases from V and 2 bases from J, with 22 bases between. Germline CDR1 reads SGHVS; CDR2 reads FNYEAQ.

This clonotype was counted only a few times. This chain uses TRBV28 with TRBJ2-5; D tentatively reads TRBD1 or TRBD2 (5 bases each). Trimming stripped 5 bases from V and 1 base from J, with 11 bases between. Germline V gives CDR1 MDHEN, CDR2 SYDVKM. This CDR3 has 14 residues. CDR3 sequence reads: CASSRGSLQETQYF. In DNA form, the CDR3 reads TGTGCCAGCAGTCGGGGCAGCCTCCAAGAGACCCAGTACTTC.

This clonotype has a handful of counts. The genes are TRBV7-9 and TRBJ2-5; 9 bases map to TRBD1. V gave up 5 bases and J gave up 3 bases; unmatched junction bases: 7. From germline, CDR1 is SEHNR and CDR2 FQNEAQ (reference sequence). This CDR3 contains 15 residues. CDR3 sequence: CASSIVGTGKETQYF. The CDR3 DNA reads TGTGCCAGCAGCATAGTCGGGACAGGGAAAGAGACCCAGTACTTC.

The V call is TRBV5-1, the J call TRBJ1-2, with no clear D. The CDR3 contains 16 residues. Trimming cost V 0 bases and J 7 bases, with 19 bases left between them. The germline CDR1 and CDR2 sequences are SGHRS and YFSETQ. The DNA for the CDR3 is TGCGCCAGCAGCTTGGATGTGGGCAGGACGCGTGTTGGCTACACCTTC. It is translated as CASSLDVGRTRVGYTF.

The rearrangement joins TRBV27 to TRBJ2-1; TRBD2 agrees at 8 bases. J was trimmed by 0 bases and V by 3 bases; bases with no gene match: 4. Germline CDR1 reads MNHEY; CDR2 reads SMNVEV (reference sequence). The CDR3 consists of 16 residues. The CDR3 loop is CASSLSGTSSYNEQFF. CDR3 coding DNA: TGTGCCAGCAGTTTGTCCGGGACTAGCTCCTACAATGAGCAGTTCTTC.

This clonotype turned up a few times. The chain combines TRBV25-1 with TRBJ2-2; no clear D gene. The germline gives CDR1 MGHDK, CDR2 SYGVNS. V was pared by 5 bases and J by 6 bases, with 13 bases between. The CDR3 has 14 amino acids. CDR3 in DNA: TGTGCCAGCAGTAAAATCACGGACGCCGGGGAGCTGTTTTTT. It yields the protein CASSKITDAGELFF.

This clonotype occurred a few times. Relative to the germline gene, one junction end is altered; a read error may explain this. CDR3 sequence reads: CACQEREGNERFF. Written as DNA, the CDR3 is TGTGCCTGTCAGGAGCGGGAGGGGAATGAGCGGTTCTTC. The V and J genes are TRBV2 and TRBJ2-1; 10 bases agree with TRBD2. Germline CDR1 SNHLY, CDR2 FYNNEI. CDR3 length: 13 amino acids. Full variable domain (missing parts from reference TRBV2 and TRBJ2-1): EPEVTQTPSHQVTQMGQEVILRCVPISNHLYFYWYRQILGQKVEFLVSFYNNEISEKSEIFDDQFSVERPDGSNFTLKIRSTKLEDSAMYFCACQEREGNERFFGPGTRLTVL.

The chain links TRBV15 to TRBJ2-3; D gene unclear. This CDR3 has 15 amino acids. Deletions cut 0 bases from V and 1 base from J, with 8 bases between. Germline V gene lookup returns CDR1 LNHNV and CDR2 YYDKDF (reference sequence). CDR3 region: CATSRDGQGTDTQYF. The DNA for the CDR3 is TGTGCCACCAGCAGAGATGGTCAGGGCACAGATACGCAGTATTTT.

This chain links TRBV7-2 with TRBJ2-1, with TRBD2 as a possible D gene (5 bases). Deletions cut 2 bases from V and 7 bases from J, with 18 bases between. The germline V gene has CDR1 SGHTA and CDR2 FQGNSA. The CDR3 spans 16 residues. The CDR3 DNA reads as TGTGCCAGCAGCTTACGCGTAGCGCCGGACGGGAATGAGCAGTTCTTC. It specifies CASSLRVAPDGNEQFF.

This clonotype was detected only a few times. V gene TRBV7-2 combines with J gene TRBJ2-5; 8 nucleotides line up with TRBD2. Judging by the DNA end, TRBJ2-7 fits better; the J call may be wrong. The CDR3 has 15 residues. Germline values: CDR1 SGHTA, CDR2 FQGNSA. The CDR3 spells CASSLEPGGRYEQYF. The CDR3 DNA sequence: TGTGCCAGCAGCTTAGAGCCGGGGGGGCGCTACGAGCAGTACTTC.

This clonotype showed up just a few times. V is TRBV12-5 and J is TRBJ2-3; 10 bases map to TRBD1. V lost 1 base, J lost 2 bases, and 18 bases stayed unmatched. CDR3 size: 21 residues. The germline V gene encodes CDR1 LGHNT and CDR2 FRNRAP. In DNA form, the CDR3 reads TGTGCTAGTGGTTTGGGAGTGACAGGGGGCGCGAGACTAGGTGTCACAGATACGCAGTATTTT. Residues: CASGLGVTGGARLGVTDTQYF.

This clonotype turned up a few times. DNA for the CDR3: TGTGCCAGCAGTTACTCTCGGGGGAGAGGCTCCTACAATGAGCAGTTCTTC. As protein: CASSYSRGRGSYNEQFF. The gene calls are TRBV6-2 or TRBV6-3 and TRBJ2-1; possibly TRBD2 for D (6 bases). The germline CDR1 and CDR2 sequences are MNHEY and SVGEGT. The V end lost 0 bases, the J end lost 0 bases, and 12 bases lay between the germline ends. The CDR3 length is 17 residues.